The T cell receptor (beta chain) described here comes from a study of neoadjuvant anti-PD-1 for oral cavity cancer (dated by TCRdb to the early 2020s). About the investigation overall: Before curative-intent surgical resection, most patients were given three to four biweekly doses of nivolumab at 3 mg/kg. Patients who did not progress were given a fourth nivolumab dose at about day 43 and had definitive surgical resection on days 50-56. Under RECIST 1.1, a patient counted as a responder if showing complete response, partial response or stable disease, and as a non-responder if showing progression. The parent correlative cohort had about a dozen patients and a response rate of over 25%. On the study overall, not on this receptor specifically: After neoadjuvant nivolumab, non-responders showed significantly higher T cell clonality (Gini index) in PBMCs than responders did. The TCR analyses had only a few patients in each response group, and the authors called for validation in larger cohorts. Higher pretreatment blood Treg/Th17 ratios correlated with both higher pretreatment blood TCRbeta clonality and lower post-treatment tumor TCRbeta clonality.

This specimen's time point label, interpreted: after neoadjuvant nivolumab, at surgical resection. Patients had been newly diagnosed with stage II-IVA oral cavity squamous cell carcinoma, and no prior systemic or radiation treatment had been given to the patients. The cohort was composed of patients with HPV-negative, locally advanced oral cavity squamous cell carcinoma. Peripheral blood mononuclear cells were analyzed directly, without maintenance or expansion in culture. The samples were obtained from a longitudinal correlative study of a single-arm phase II trial testing neoadjuvant nivolumab in oral cavity squamous cell carcinoma. Subject-matched pre- and post-treatment PBMCs and tumors from three responders and three non-responders were subjected to genomic DNA-based TCRbeta sequencing. Peripheral blood mononuclear cells were collected before nivolumab treatment and were collected again after treatment, at the time of surgery. The Maxwell RSC DNA from Cells kit was used to isolate genomic DNA from PBMCs.

For deep sequencing of PBMC libraries, mostly about 450 ng of input genomic DNA was used, and six replicates were run per sample. Following the manufacturer's instructions, the team built TCRbeta libraries using the immunoSEQ hsTCRbeta kit. Sequencing of the completed libraries took place using an Illumina NovaSeq 6000 S4 flow cell after they had been pooled to about 3.2 nM. Concerning the study's data processing: Raw data preprocessing and quality control were performed with the immunoSEQ Analyzer. The analysis was restricted to productive rearrangements, with each unique CDR3 amino acid sequence defining a clonotype. Repertoire clonality was estimated as the Gini-Simpson index, which was calculated using the R package tcR. Gini indices were compared with Student's t test, and associations with tumor size change were assessed by Pearson correlation. TCRdb took this table from immuneACCESS and kept in-frame rearrangements with V and J called. Such tables lack part of the clones; where checked against another copy, unresolved V genes explain under half of the gap, and the rest is unexplained. For V, J and clone size, that table is used; D and trimming come from the DNA. The sample has around 32,000 clones on record, 80% of them singletons. The top ten clonotypes cover 3% to 3.5% of the sample.

This clone was counted once. Its specific antigen is unknown. No much larger clone exists at a distance of one base, and base qualities are not known. V drops 3 bases and J drops 7 bases, leaving 12 bases in between. In the germline V gene, CDR1 corresponds to SQVTM and CDR2 to ANQGSEA. The CDR3 goes from the cysteine to the phenylalanine over 12 residues. Only the CDR3 portion is preserved as DNA: 36 bases, with reading frame beginning at the first base. The TCR was taken from a person between 35 and 79 years old with oral cavity squamous cell carcinoma. The sequences come from PBMCs, collected after nivolumab (anti-PD-1) treatment. The sequence joins TRBV29-1 to TRBJ2-5; the D gene is perhaps TRBD2, from 6 matching bases. The CDR3 amino acid sequence is: CSVDETSGTQYF. The nucleotide sequence reads as follows: TGCAGCGTTGATGAGACTAGTGGGACCCAGTACTTC.